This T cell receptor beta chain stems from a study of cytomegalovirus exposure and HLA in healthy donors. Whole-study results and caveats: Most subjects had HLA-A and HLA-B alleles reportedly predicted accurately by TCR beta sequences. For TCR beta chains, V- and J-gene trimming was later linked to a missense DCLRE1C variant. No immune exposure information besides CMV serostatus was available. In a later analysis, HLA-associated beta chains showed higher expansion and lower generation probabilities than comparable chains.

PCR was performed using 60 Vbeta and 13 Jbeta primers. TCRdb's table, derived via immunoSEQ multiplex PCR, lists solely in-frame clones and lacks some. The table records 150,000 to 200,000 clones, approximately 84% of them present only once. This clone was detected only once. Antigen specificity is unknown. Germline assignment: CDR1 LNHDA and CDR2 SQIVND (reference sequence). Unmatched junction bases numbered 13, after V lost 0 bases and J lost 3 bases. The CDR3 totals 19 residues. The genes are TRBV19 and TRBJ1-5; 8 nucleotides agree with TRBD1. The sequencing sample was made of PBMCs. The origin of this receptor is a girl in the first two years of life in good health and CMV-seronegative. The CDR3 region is CASSIDGQGALPFNQPQHF. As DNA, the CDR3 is TGTGCCAGTAGTATAGACGGGCAGGGGGCTCTCCCTTTCAATCAGCCCCAGCATTTT.